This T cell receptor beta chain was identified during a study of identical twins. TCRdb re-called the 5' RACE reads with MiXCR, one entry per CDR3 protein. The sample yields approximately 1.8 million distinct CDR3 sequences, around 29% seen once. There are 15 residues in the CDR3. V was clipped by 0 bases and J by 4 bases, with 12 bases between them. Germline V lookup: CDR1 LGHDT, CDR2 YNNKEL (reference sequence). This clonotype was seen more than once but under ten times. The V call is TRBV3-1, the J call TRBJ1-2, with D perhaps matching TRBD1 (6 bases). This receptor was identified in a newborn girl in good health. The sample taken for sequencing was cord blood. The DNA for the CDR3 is TGTGCCAGCAGCCAAGACGGACAGATACTCTATGGCTACACCTTC. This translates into CASSQDGQILYGYTF.